This section outlines one T cell receptor beta chain sequence together with its context. TCRdb's table, derived via immunoSEQ multiplex PCR, lists solely in-frame clones and lacks some. The data contain around 100,000 clones, about 86% of them singletons. This record comes from a study of T cell clones after liver transplantation. The CDR3 is made up of 12 amino acids. CDR1 and CDR2 (germline): SQVTM, ANQGSEA. Trimming left V 8 bases short and J 2 bases short, with 12 bases between. This chain uses TRBV29-1 with TRBJ1-1; no firm D call. The sequence derives from a human patient who received a liver transplant. These T cells may partly come from the graft donor. Here the sequenced sample was CD4+ T cells from blood, taken 47 months after liver transplant. This CDR3 reads CSIGRSNTEAFF. CDR3 sequence (DNA): TGCAGCATCGGACGGAGCAACACTGAAGCTTTCTTT.